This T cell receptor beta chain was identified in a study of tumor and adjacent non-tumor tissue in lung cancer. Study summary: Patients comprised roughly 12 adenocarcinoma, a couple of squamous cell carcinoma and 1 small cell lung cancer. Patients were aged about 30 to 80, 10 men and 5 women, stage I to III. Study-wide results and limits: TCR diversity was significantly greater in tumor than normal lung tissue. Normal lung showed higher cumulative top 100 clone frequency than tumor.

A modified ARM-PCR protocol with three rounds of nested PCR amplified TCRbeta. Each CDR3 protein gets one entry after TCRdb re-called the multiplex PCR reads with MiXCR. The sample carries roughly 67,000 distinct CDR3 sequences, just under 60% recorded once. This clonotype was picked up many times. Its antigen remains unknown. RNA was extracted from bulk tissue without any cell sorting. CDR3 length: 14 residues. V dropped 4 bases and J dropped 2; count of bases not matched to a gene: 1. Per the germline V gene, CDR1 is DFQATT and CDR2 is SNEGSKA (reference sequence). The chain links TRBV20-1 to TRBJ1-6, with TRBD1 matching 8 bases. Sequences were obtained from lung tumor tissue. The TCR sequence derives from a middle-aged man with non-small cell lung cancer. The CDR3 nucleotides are TGCAGTGCTACCAGGGGGCCCTATAATTCACCCCTCCACTTT. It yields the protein CSATRGPYNSPLHF.